This TCR beta chain was recovered during a study of T cells in Graves' hyperthyroidism and ophthalmopathy. Study background: It was at initial diagnosis, before any treatment, that peripheral blood was collected. Study results and caveats: Through a model of 13 V-J features, ophthalmopathy was separated from stable hyperthyroidism.

From RNA transcripts, TCR beta CDR3 regions were amplified. The HTBI primer set was used in a first-round RT-PCR of the TCR CDR3. TCRdb re-called the multiplex PCR reads with MiXCR, one entry per CDR3 protein. This repertoire shows roughly 380,000 distinct CDR3 sequences, approximately 14% found once; its top ten account for roughly 4.8%. Aged 18 to 65, the patients had hyperthyroidism that was newly diagnosed and had lasted under 2 months. Investigators excluded patients with uncontrolled infection, other autoimmune disease, pregnancy or lactation. V dropped 6 bases and J dropped 0 bases, with 11 bases sitting between them. Per the germline V gene, CDR1 is MRHNA and CDR2 is SNTAGT. This CDR3 region has 14 residues. Turning to this clonotype: The antigen is not known.

This TCR was recovered from a woman aged 18-29 years with Graves' hyperthyroidism. Input material: blood. This chain uses TRBV6-4 with TRBJ1-1; the D is unclear. The CDR3, as DNA: TGTGCCAGCAGCTCAAGGAAAATGAACACTGAAGCTTTCTTT. Amino acid sequence: CASSSRKMNTEAFF.